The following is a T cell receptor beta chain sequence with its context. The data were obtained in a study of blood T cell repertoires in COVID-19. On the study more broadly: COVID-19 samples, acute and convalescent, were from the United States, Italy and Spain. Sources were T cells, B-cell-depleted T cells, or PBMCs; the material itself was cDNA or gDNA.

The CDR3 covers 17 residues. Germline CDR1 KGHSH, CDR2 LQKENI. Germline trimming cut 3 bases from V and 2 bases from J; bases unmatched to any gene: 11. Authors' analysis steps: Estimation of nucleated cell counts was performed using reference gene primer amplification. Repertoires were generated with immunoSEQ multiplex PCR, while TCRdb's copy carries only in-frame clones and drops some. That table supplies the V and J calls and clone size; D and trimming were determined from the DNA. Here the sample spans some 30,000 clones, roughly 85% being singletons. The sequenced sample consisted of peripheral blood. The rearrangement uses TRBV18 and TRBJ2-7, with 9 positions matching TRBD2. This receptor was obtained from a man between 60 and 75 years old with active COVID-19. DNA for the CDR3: TGTGCCAGCTCACCCCCTGGGGCGGGAGGGACCACCTACGAGCAGTACTTC. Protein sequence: CASSPPGAGGTTYEQYF. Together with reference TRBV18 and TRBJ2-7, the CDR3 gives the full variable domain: NAGVMQNPRHLVRRRGQEARLRCSPMKGHSHVYWYRQLPEEGLKFMVYLQKENIIDESGMPKERFSAEFPKEGPSILRIQQVVRGDSAAYFCASSPPGAGGTTYEQYFGPGTRLTVT.